The 23 T cell receptor beta chains reported below all come from one sample, sequenced in a study of neurological immune-mediated disorders. Each CDR3 protein gets one entry after TCRdb re-called the 5' RACE reads with MiXCR. The sample shows roughly 62,000 distinct CDR3 sequences, about 2.5% of them seen only once. The sequenced sample was PBMCs. These receptors were taken from a man aged 50-60 years with multiple sclerosis.

This clonotype was detected many times. This chain links TRBV28 with TRBJ2-7, with unresolved D. CDR1 MDHEN and CDR2 SYDVKM come from the germline V gene. The length of the CDR3 is 10 residues. V was cut by 9 bases and J by 3 bases, with 6 bases left in between. CDR3 nucleotide sequence: TGTGCCAGTTCAAACTACGAGCAGTACTTC. Translation gives CASSNYEQYF. The full variable domain, rest sourced from reference TRBV28 and TRBJ2-7, is DVKVTQSSRYLVKRTGEKVFLECVQDMDHENMFWYRQDPGLGLRLIYFSYDVKMKEKGDIPEGYSVSREKKERFSLILESASTNQTSMYLCASSNYEQYFGPGTRLTVT.

This clonotype occurred many times. The V gene is TRBV5-5, the J gene TRBJ1-3; D remains ambiguous. V was pared by 6 bases and J by 0 bases, with 10 bases between. This CDR3 has 14 residues. The V gene's germline CDR1 is SGHKS and CDR2 YYEKEE (reference sequence). The chain's CDR3 is CASTPWDSGNTIYF. CDR3 nucleotide sequence: TGTGCCAGCACCCCCTGGGACTCTGGAAACACCATATATTTT.

This clonotype showed up many times. V and J are TRBV9 and TRBJ2-2; TRBD1 matches 10 bases. This CDR3 is built from 16 residues. Germline V CDR1 and CDR2: SGDLS, YYNGEE. The V gene end was trimmed by 2 bases and the J gene end by 0 bases; junction bases not matched to a gene: 1. The CDR3 region is CASSVGQGANTGELFF. Written as DNA, the CDR3 is TGTGCCAGCAGCGTCGGACAGGGGGCGAACACCGGGGAGCTGTTTTTT.

This clonotype appeared once. The chain recombines TRBV7-9 with TRBJ2-2; no reliable D call. The CDR3 spans 16 residues. Between the trimmed V and J ends, which lost 1 base and 2 bases, there was a span of 11 bases. Germline-derived CDR1 and CDR2 are SEHNR and FQNEAQ (reference sequence). The CDR3 reads CASSLDSRPNTGELFF. As DNA, the CDR3 is TGTGCCAGCAGCTTAGATTCAAGACCAAACACCGGGGAGCTGTTTTTT.

This clonotype appeared many times. V and J are TRBV20-1 and TRBJ2-2; 12 bases map to TRBD2. This CDR3 comprises 17 residues. Germline V gene sequence: CDR1 DFQATT, CDR2 SNEGSKA (reference sequence). The V and J ends lost 0 bases and 7 bases, in that order; junction bases with no gene match: 9. The CDR3 coding sequence is TGCAGTGCTAGAGATTCTGCTAGCGGGGGGGCCGGCGGGGAGCTGTTTTTT. As protein: CSARDSASGGAGGELFF.

This clonotype was recorded many times. The chain is built from TRBV20-1 and TRBJ1-1; TRBD1 is a possible D gene (5 bases). Trimming took 1 base from V and 2 from J, leaving 11 bases between them. This CDR3 has 14 residues. The germline CDR1 and CDR2 sequences are DFQATT and SNEGSKA (reference sequence). The CDR3 is CSARVVGANTEAFF. The DNA of the CDR3 is TGCAGTGCTAGAGTAGTTGGGGCCAACACTGAAGCTTTCTTT.

Ten or more counts support this clonotype. The V and J genes are TRBV6-6 and TRBJ1-6; D might be TRBD1 (6 bases). Germline lookup yields CDR1 MNHNY and CDR2 SVGAGI (reference sequence). This CDR3 comprises 17 residues. Trimming pared 5 bases from V and 4 bases from J, leaving 18 bases between. The CDR3 region is CASSPGRGGSYNSPLHF. For the CDR3, the DNA is TGTGCCAGCAGTCCCGGGAGGGGGGGATCGTATAATTCACCCCTCCACTTT.

This clonotype was counted ten times or more. V and J are TRBV7-2 and TRBJ1-1; D is unclear. Germline V gene data show CDR1 as SGHTA and CDR2 as FQGNSA. The CDR3 loop spans 12 amino acids. V was shortened by 5 bases and J by 1 base, with 5 bases between the two germline ends. CDR3: CASSRRNTEAFF. CDR3 nucleotides: TGTGCCAGCAGCCGACGGAACACTGAAGCTTTCTTT. The full variable domain, rest sourced from reference TRBV7-2 and TRBJ1-1, is GAGVSQSPSNKVTEKGKDVELRCDPISGHTALYWYRQSLGQGLEFLIYFQGNSAPDKSGLPSDRFSAERTGGSVSTLTIQRTQQEDSAVYLCASSRRNTEAFFGQGTRLTVV.

In its sample, this clonotype was seen many times. This chain's CDR3 is CASSSEGSIRNEQFF. CDR3 DNA: TGCGCCAGCAGCTCCGAGGGTTCTATTAGAAATGAGCAGTTCTTC. V and J are TRBV5-1 and TRBJ2-1, with a weak D call TRBD2 (5 bases). Trimming removed 3 bases from V and 7 bases from J, with 17 bases in between. Germline V gives CDR1 SGHRS, CDR2 YFSETQ. The CDR3 contains 15 residues.

This clonotype was detected ten times or more. The V and J genes are TRBV7-8 and TRBJ2-1, with 9 bases fitting TRBD1. Germline CDR1 reads SGHVS; CDR2 reads FQNEAQ. J lost 5 bases, V lost 4 bases, and 6 bases had no gene match. The CDR3 extends over 15 amino acids. The CDR3 coding sequence is TGTGCCAGCAGCTCCGGGACAGGGCTAAACAATGAGCAGTTCTTC. Its protein product is CASSSGTGLNNEQFF.

This clonotype was found many times. The chain recombines TRBV20-1 with TRBJ2-5; 7 bases line up with TRBD2. After removal of 3 bases from V and 0 bases from J, the junction contained 10 bases not matched to a gene. From germline, CDR1 is DFQATT and CDR2 SNEGSKA (reference sequence). CDR3 length equals 16 residues. The chain's CDR3 is CSARIRGRAYQETQYF. The CDR3, as DNA: TGCAGTGCTAGGATCCGGGGGAGGGCGTACCAAGAGACCCAGTACTTC.

This clonotype was recorded at least ten times. The rearrangement links TRBV11-3 to TRBJ2-5, with a tentative D call TRBD2 (7 bases). The CDR3 covers 15 residues. Between the trimmed V and J ends, which lost 5 bases and 5 bases, there was a span of 18 bases. CDR1 and CDR2 from the germline V gene are SGHNT and YENEEA. The CDR3 DNA reads TGTGCCAGCAGCCCCGGCTACAGGGAGGGGGAGACCCAGTACTTC. This codes for CASSPGYREGETQYF.

This clonotype occurred many times. The chain uses TRBV7-8 and TRBJ2-1; 11 nucleotides align to TRBD1. The V and J ends lost 8 bases and 0 bases, in that order; junction bases with no gene match: 21. CDR3 length: 21 residues. Germline lookup yields CDR1 SGHVS and CDR2 FQNEAQ. The CDR3 sequence is CASLHRSRDRGIGGSYNEQFF. The CDR3 coding sequence is TGTGCCAGCCTTCACCGGAGCCGGGACAGGGGGATCGGGGGCTCCTACAATGAGCAGTTCTTC.

This clonotype was recorded at least ten times. One junction end does not reproduce the germline sequence, and a read error may be involved. The gene calls are TRBV11-2 and TRBJ2-5; 9 bases map to TRBD1. Germline CDR1 is SGHAT and CDR2 is FQNNGV. The CDR3 length is 13 residues. For the CDR3, the DNA is TGTGCCAGCAGCATAGACAGGGGGGGGACCCAGTACTTC. Its protein is CASSIDRGGTQYF.

This clonotype has at least ten counts. V gene TRBV5-6 combines with J gene TRBJ1-5; D unclear. Germline lookup yields CDR1 SGHDT and CDR2 YYEEEE. The CDR3 spans 15 residues. V shed 4 bases and J shed 0 bases, with 11 bases lying between them. This CDR3 reads CASSISFNSNQPQHF. In DNA form, the CDR3 reads TGTGCCAGCAGCATCTCCTTTAATAGCAATCAGCCCCAGCATTTT. The variable domain in full, with the rest retrieved from reference TRBV5-6 and TRBJ1-5, is DAGVTQSPTHLIKTRGQQVTLRCSPKSGHDTVSWYQQALGQGPQFIFQYYEEEERQRGNFPDRFSGHQFPNYSSELNVNALLLGDSALYLCASSISFNSNQPQHFGDGTRLSIL.

This clonotype was seen ten or more times. The chain uses TRBV7-2 and TRBJ2-7; possibly TRBD1 or TRBD2 for D (5 bases each). The CDR3 loop spans 15 amino acids. Between the trimmed V and J ends, which lost 5 bases and 2 bases, there was a span of 16 bases. Germline CDR1 and CDR2: SGHTA and FQGNSA. The CDR3 loop reads CASSLEGLATYEQYF. CDR3 sequence (DNA): TGTGCCAGCAGCCTCGAGGGGTTAGCGACCTACGAGCAGTACTTC.

In its sample, this clonotype was seen many times. The chain combines TRBV5-1 with TRBJ2-3; tentatively, D is TRBD2 (5 bases). Germline CDR1 reads SGHRS; CDR2 reads YFSETQ. Trimming left V 0 bases short and J 4 bases short, with 9 bases between. There are 14 residues in the CDR3. CDR3 sequence: CASSLGADSDTQYF. The CDR3 DNA is TGCGCCAGCAGCTTGGGGGCGGACTCAGATACGCAGTATTTT.

The sample holds many counts of this clonotype. The V and J genes are TRBV2 and TRBJ2-7; 8 nucleotides match TRBD1. This CDR3 is built from 15 residues. The germline gives CDR1 SNHLY, CDR2 FYNNEI. After removal of 3 bases from V and 6 bases from J, the junction contained 10 bases not matched to a gene. CDR3 DNA: TGTGCCAGCAGTGACCCTAGGACAGGGCCCCGCGAGCAGTACTTC. It codes for CASSDPRTGPREQYF.

Ten or more counts support this clonotype. The V call is TRBV20-1, the J call TRBJ1-2; 8 bases agree with TRBD1. Germline CDR1 reads DFQATT; CDR2 reads SNEGSKA (reference sequence). V lost 1 base to trimming and J lost 4 bases; unmatched junction nucleotides: 5. This CDR3 has 14 residues. Here the CDR3 DNA reads TGCAGTGCTAGAGTTGACAGGGGTAGCTATGGCTACACCTTC. As protein: CSARVDRGSYGYTF.

Many counts were recorded for this clonotype. This chain joins TRBV6-2 or TRBV6-3 and TRBJ1-6; 8 positions match TRBD1. Germline CDR1 reads MNHEY; CDR2 reads SVGEGT. This CDR3 contains 16 residues. V lost 6 bases to trimming and J lost 10 bases; unmatched junction nucleotides: 14. The DNA for the CDR3 is TGTGCCAGCAGCCCCACTTCGACAGGGGACTCCTCACCCCTCCACTTT. It codes for CASSPTSTGDSSPLHF.

V gene TRBV7-6 combines with J gene TRBJ2-1; TRBD2 agrees at 15 bases. CDR3 length equals 16 residues. Trimming removed 5 bases from V and 4 bases from J; junction bases left unmatched: 3. Germline values: CDR1 SGHVS, CDR2 FNYEAQ. The CDR3 sequence: CASSLGTSGGYNEQFF. CDR3 bases: TGTGCCAGCAGCCTCGGGACTAGCGGGGGGTACAATGAGCAGTTCTTC.

This clonotype was picked up many times. V usage is TRBV2 and J usage is TRBJ2-1, with D perhaps matching TRBD1 (5 bases). Germline CDR1 and CDR2: SNHLY and FYNNEI. Trimming cost V 4 bases and J 5 bases, with 18 bases left between them. This CDR3 is 16 amino acids long. The CDR3 sequence: CASSAQNRFSNNEQFF. CDR3 sequence (DNA): TGTGCCAGCAGTGCCCAAAACAGGTTCAGTAACAATGAGCAGTTCTTC.

This clonotype showed up many times. This rearrangement joins TRBV9 to TRBJ2-1; no reliable D call. Germline loops: CDR1 SGDLS, CDR2 YYNGEE. The CDR3 extends over 12 amino acids. Trimming took 1 base from V and 5 from J, leaving 4 bases between them. In DNA, the CDR3 is TGTGCCAGCAGCGTAAGAGACAATGAGCAGTTCTTC. Translated, it gives CASSVRDNEQFF.